A single sample is the source of the 24 T cell receptor beta chains below, sequenced in a study of technical replicates of blood from a few donors. Profiling relied on immunoSEQ multiplex PCR, and the TCRdb table lists in-frame clones only, not all of them. The data hold 95,000 to 100,000 clones, with 96% observed a single time. The sample comprised T cells isolated from PBMCs. The receptors here all came from a human donor in good health.

V gene TRBV30 combines with J gene TRBJ1-2; 8 positions agree with TRBD1. CDR3 length: 15 residues. Trimming took 5 bases from V and 3 from J; bases not matched to a gene: 11. Germline V lookup: CDR1 GTSNPN, CDR2 SVGIG (reference sequence). The CDR3 nucleotides are TGTGCCTGGGCGACACCAGGGGGCCTTTACTATGGCTACACCTTC. This sequence encodes CAWATPGGLYYGYTF.

This chain joins TRBV7-3 and TRBJ1-1, with 8 bases identical to TRBD1. This CDR3 has 12 amino acids. Germline assignment: CDR1 SGHTA and CDR2 FQGTGA. J lost 8 bases, V lost 5 bases, and 4 bases had no gene match. CDR3 protein: CASSPRQGEAFF. The CDR3 nucleotides read TGTGCCAGCAGCCCGAGACAGGGGGAAGCTTTCTTT.

J is TRBJ1-4 and V is TRBV15; the match to TRBD1 covers 10 bases. The CDR3 is 15 amino acids. Trimming cost V 3 bases and J 7 bases; bases outside gene matches: 5. Germline V gene data show CDR1 as LNHNV and CDR2 as YYDKDF (reference sequence). In DNA, the CDR3 is TGTGCCACCAGCAGGCGGGGACAGGGGCGTGAAAAACTGTTTTTT. Residues: CATSRRGQGREKLFF.

V gene TRBV19 combines with J gene TRBJ1-1; no firm D call. The V gene's germline CDR1 is LNHDA and CDR2 SQIVND (reference sequence). The CDR3 extends over 14 amino acids. V lost 3 bases and J lost 7, with 15 bases in between. The CDR3 sequence: CASSIGRFRDEAFF. CDR3 sequence (DNA): TGTGCCAGTAGTATTGGCAGATTTCGGGATGAAGCTTTCTTT.

The chain couples TRBV9 to TRBJ1-2; no definite D call. Germline CDR1 SGDLS, CDR2 YYNGEE. The CDR3 spans 15 residues. Trimming left V 0 bases short and J 0 bases short, with 9 bases between. The CDR3 reads CASSVGVASNYGYTF. The CDR3 coding sequence is TGTGCCAGCAGCGTAGGAGTAGCTTCTAACTATGGCTACACCTTC.

The rearrangement links TRBV10-3 to TRBJ2-3; TRBD2 agrees at 8 bases. The CDR3 totals 15 residues. V lost 3 bases to trimming and J lost 5 bases; unmatched junction nucleotides: 7. The germline V gene encodes CDR1 ENHRY and CDR2 SYGVKD. This CDR3 is CAISEGLAGGDTQYF. The CDR3 DNA follows: TGTGCCATCAGTGAAGGACTAGCTGGGGGAGATACGCAGTATTTT.

The sample holds one count of this clone. This chain connects TRBV6-5 to TRBJ1-2; D may be TRBD1 (6 bases). Germline V lookup: CDR1 MNHEY, CDR2 SVGAGI. The CDR3 runs to 14 residues. V was trimmed by 4 bases and J by 3 bases, leaving 12 bases between them. The CDR3 nucleotides read TGTGCCAGCAGTTCTGAGGGGGGGCACTATGGCTACACCTTC. It codes for CASSSEGGHYGYTF.

The rearrangement joins TRBV5-1 to TRBJ2-7; D is perhaps TRBD2 (6 bases). The CDR3 is made up of 15 amino acids. From germline, CDR1 is SGHRS and CDR2 YFSETQ. Deletions cut 0 bases from V and 7 bases from J, with 17 bases between. CDR3: CASSLESAGLDEQYF. The CDR3 region has the DNA TGCGCCAGCAGCTTGGAGTCGGCGGGGCTGGATGAGCAGTACTTC.

This chain uses TRBV5-1 with TRBJ2-5, with no clear D. Germline-derived CDR1 and CDR2 are SGHRS and YFSETQ. The CDR3 has 14 residues. Deletions cut 0 bases from V and 5 bases from J, with 11 bases between. DNA of the CDR3: TGCGCCAGCAGCTTGGTTACAAATAAGGAGACCCAGTACTTC. Amino acid sequence: CASSLVTNKETQYF.

The rearrangement joins TRBV14 to TRBJ2-5; TRBD1 agrees at 9 bases. After removal of 0 bases from V and 5 bases from J, the junction contained 4 bases not matched to a gene. Germline lookup yields CDR1 SGHDN and CDR2 FVKESK. This CDR3 region has 15 residues. CDR3 DNA: TGTGCCAGCAGCCAAGATTGGGACAGGGCCGAGACCCAGTACTTC. It yields the protein CASSQDWDRAETQYF. The whole variable domain, remainder taken from reference TRBV14 and TRBJ2-5, is EAGVTQFPSHSVIEKGQTVTLRCDPISGHDNLYWYRRVMGKEIKFLLHFVKESKQDESGMPNNRFLAERTGGTYSTLKVQPAELEDSGVYFCASSQDWDRAETQYFGPGTRLLVL.

The J gene is TRBJ2-1, the V gene TRBV29-1; TRBD1 is a possible D gene (5 bases). Germline CDR1 is SQVTM and CDR2 is ANQGSEA. This CDR3 has 17 residues. The V end was cut by 3 bases, the J end by 0 bases, with 18 bases between. The CDR3 coding sequence is TGCAGCGTTGACCCAGGGCCCGAAAAAAGCTCCTACAATGAGCAGTTCTTC. It codes for CSVDPGPEKSSYNEQFF.

The gene calls are TRBV6-6 and TRBJ1-2; D ambiguous. Germline loops: CDR1 MNHNY, CDR2 SVGAGI (reference sequence). V dropped 6 bases and J dropped 7 bases, with 21 bases sitting between them. The length of the CDR3 is 15 residues. CDR3 residues: CASSPSEGIARGYTF. For the CDR3, the DNA is TGTGCCAGCAGCCCCTCGGAGGGAATTGCGCGTGGCTACACCTTC.

The rearrangement joins TRBV7-6 to TRBJ2-1; D may be TRBD2 (5 bases). Per germline, CDR1 SGHVS and CDR2 FNYEAQ. The CDR3 is made up of 16 amino acids. V shed 1 base and J shed 3 bases, with 13 bases lying between them. CDR3 sequence (DNA): TGTGCCAGCAGCTTAGGAAGGGAGATTGACTACAATGAGCAGTTCTTC. As protein: CASSLGREIDYNEQFF.

The rearrangement links TRBV4-1 to TRBJ1-3, with D perhaps matching TRBD1 (6 bases). With 4 bases removed from V and 3 bases from J, the gap between germline ends came to 10 bases. Germline V gene sequence: CDR1 MGHRA, CDR2 YSYEKL. The CDR3 is 14 amino acids. The CDR3 nucleotides read TGCGCCAGCAGCCCCGAGGGGGTTGGAAACACCATATATTTT. This gives the protein CASSPEGVGNTIYF.

V is TRBV6-1 and J is TRBJ2-3, with 16 bases identical to TRBD2. The CDR3 covers 20 residues. Germline CDR1 reads MNHNS; CDR2 reads SASEGT. The junction had 15 bases not matched to a gene; V was cut back by 2 bases and J by 7 bases. For the CDR3, the DNA is TGTGCCAGCAGTGAACTTTGGCTCCTGGGACTAGCGGGGGGGCCATATACGCAGTATTTT. It encodes CASSELWLLGLAGGPYTQYF.

The chain uses TRBV15 and TRBJ2-5; 8 bases line up with TRBD2. The CDR3 sequence is 16 residues long. The V and J ends lost 1 base and 2 bases, in that order; junction bases with no gene match: 6. The germline V gene has CDR1 LNHNV and CDR2 YYDKDF (reference sequence). Here the CDR3 DNA reads TGTGCCACCAGCAGAGGAGGGGCGGGGGGACAAGAGACCCAGTACTTC. Translating it yields CATSRGGAGGQETQYF.

The J gene is TRBJ1-5, the V gene TRBV2, with D unclear. Trimming left V 6 bases short and J 4 bases short, with 13 bases between. This CDR3 has 14 residues. Germline V gene sequence: CDR1 SNHLY, CDR2 FYNNEI. The chain's CDR3 is CASSASGENQPQHF. In nucleotides, the CDR3 is TGTGCCAGCAGCGCCAGCGGAGAGAATCAGCCCCAGCATTTT. Complete variable domain (other parts from reference TRBV2 and TRBJ1-5): EPEVTQTPSHQVTQMGQEVILRCVPISNHLYFYWYRQILGQKVEFLVSFYNNEISEKSEIFDDQFSVERPDGSNFTLKIRSTKLEDSAMYFCASSASGENQPQHFGDGTRLSIL.

The chain joins TRBV6-1 to TRBJ2-5; 13 bases align to TRBD2. This CDR3 comprises 15 residues. Germline loops: CDR1 MNHNS, CDR2 SASEGT. With 11 bases clipped from V and 5 bases from J, the junction kept 11 bases outside the gene matches. The CDR3 DNA follows: TGTGCCGGCACCCGGACTAGCGGGGGCCGGGAGACCCAGTACTTC. Its translation: CAGTRTSGGRETQYF.

The rearrangement uses TRBV6-6 and TRBJ2-7; TRBD2 is a possible D gene (5 bases). CDR1 and CDR2 (germline): MNHNY, SVGAGI (reference sequence). Trimming took 11 bases from V and 2 from J, leaving 16 bases between them. The CDR3 consists of 13 residues. The CDR3 DNA is TGTGCCCGGTACCGGGATCGTACCTACGAGCAGTACTTC. Amino acids: CARYRDRTYEQYF.

The chain has TRBV19 and TRBJ2-3, with TRBD1 matching over 8 bases. Germline loops: CDR1 LNHDA, CDR2 SQIVND (reference sequence). This CDR3 is 14 amino acids long. J gave up 4 bases and V 4 bases, and 4 bases lay outside the gene matches. The CDR3 reads CASSTGGGADTQYF. In DNA form, the CDR3 reads TGTGCCAGTAGTACAGGGGGCGGCGCAGATACGCAGTATTTT.

This clone was found once. This chain uses TRBV6-4 with TRBJ2-3, with D perhaps matching TRBD2 (6 bases). The CDR3 has 15 amino acids. V shed 5 bases and J shed 0 bases, with 12 bases lying between them. The germline V gene encodes CDR1 MRHNA and CDR2 SNTAGT. The CDR3 coding sequence is TGTGCCAGCAGTTTGTGGGGACTTAGCACAGATACGCAGTATTTT. Translation gives CASSLWGLSTDTQYF.

This sequence joins TRBV2 and TRBJ2-5; the D is unclear. Germline CDR1 SNHLY, CDR2 FYNNEI. This CDR3 is built from 10 residues. With 6 bases removed from V and 7 bases from J, the gap between germline ends came to 6 bases. DNA of the CDR3: TGTGCCAGCAGCGAGAGGACCCAGTACTTC. It codes for CASSERTQYF.

V and J are TRBV5-6 and TRBJ2-5, with TRBD1 identical over 8 bases. V shed 4 bases and J 7 bases; nucleotides not matched to a gene: 9. Germline loops: CDR1 SGHDT, CDR2 YYEEEE. The CDR3 loop spans 14 amino acids. CDR3 sequence (DNA): TGTGCCAGCAGCCTCAGACAGGGGCCCTTGACCCAGTACTTC. Translating gives CASSLRQGPLTQYF.

The CDR3 DNA sequence: TGTGCCAGCTCCCCCAGAAACACTGAAGCTTTCTTT. As protein: CASSPRNTEAFF. The chain recombines TRBV6-1 with TRBJ1-1; D gene ambiguous. Trimming left V 8 bases short and J 2 bases short, with 9 bases between. CDR3 size: 12 residues. Germline lookup yields CDR1 MNHNS and CDR2 SASEGT.